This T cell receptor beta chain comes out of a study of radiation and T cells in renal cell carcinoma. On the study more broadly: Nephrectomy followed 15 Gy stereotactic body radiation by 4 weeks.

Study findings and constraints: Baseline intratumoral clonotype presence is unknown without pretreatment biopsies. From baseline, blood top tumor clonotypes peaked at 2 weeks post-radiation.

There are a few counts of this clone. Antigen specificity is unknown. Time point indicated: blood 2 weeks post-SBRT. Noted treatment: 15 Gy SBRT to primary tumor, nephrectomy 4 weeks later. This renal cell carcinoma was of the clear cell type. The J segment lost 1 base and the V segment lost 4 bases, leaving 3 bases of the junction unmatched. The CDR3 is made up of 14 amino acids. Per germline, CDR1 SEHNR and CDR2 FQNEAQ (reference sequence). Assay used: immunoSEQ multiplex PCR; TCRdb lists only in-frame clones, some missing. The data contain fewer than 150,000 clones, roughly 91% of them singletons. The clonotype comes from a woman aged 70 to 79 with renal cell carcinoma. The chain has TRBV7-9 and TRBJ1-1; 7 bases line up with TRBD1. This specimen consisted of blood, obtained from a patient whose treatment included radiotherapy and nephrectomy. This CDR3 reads CASSYRGGNTEAFF. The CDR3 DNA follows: TGTGCCAGCAGCTACAGGGGAGGGAACACTGAAGCTTTCTTT.